A single sample gave rise to the 25 T cell receptor beta chains below, sequenced in a study of blood T cell repertoires in COVID-19. Repertoires were generated with immunoSEQ multiplex PCR, while TCRdb's copy carries only in-frame clones and drops some. The sample lists around 250,000 clones, roughly 89% occurring once. Sequencing was performed on peripheral blood. Receptor source: a woman aged 40 to 49 who had recovered from COVID-19.

This clone was seen once. The chain employs TRBV2 and TRBJ1-2; D remains unclear. The ends were cut back, 7 bases at V and 5 bases at J, with 8 bases in the middle. CDR3 size: 11 residues. Germline values: CDR1 SNHLY, CDR2 FYNNEI. The CDR3: CASNSVYGYTF. CDR3 nucleotides: TGTGCCAGCAATTCCGTGTATGGCTACACCTTC.

V gene TRBV7-8 combines with J gene TRBJ2-3; D might be TRBD1 or TRBD2, each matching 6 bases. This CDR3 spans 13 amino acids. From germline, CDR1 is SGHVS and CDR2 FQNEAQ. The V end lost 5 bases, the J end lost 4 bases, and 10 bases lay between the germline ends. The CDR3 loop reads CASSRGHSDTQYF. The CDR3, as DNA: TGTGCCAGCAGCCGGGGGCACTCAGATACGCAGTATTTT.

This chain connects TRBV2 to TRBJ2-7; TRBD1 is a possible D gene (6 bases). CDR1 is SNHLY, CDR2 FYNNEI, per germline. The length of the CDR3 is 12 residues. Trimming removed 7 bases at V and 5 bases at J, with 12 bases between. The CDR3: CASTTRGNEQYF. CDR3 DNA: TGTGCCAGCACAACCAGGGGTAACGAGCAGTACTTC.

The V gene is TRBV29-1, the J gene TRBJ1-4; 10 bases agree with TRBD1. V shed 4 bases and J 0 bases; nucleotides not matched to a gene: 2. This CDR3 region has 15 residues. Germline CDR1 SQVTM, CDR2 ANQGSEA. In nucleotides, the CDR3 is TGCAGCGTTGCTGGACAGGGGGCAACTAATGAAAAACTGTTTTTT. Its translation is CSVAGQGATNEKLFF.

The chain combines TRBV6-5 with TRBJ2-3; 10 nucleotides agree with TRBD2. There are 16 residues in the CDR3. CDR1 is MNHEY, CDR2 SVGAGI, per germline. V shed 2 bases, J shed 1 base, and the junction held 3 bases outside the gene matches. CDR3 residues: CASSYLAGAGTDTQYF. Written as DNA, the CDR3 is TGTGCCAGCAGTTACCTAGCGGGAGCGGGCACAGATACGCAGTATTTT.

This chain links TRBV7-2 with TRBJ1-5; TRBD1 aligns across 9 bases. V shed 3 bases, J shed 4 bases, and the junction held 7 bases outside the gene matches. The CDR3 covers 16 residues. Germline V lookup: CDR1 SGHTA, CDR2 FQGNSA. CDR3 residues: CASSLTGTGNNQPQHF. For the CDR3, the DNA is TGTGCCAGCAGCTTGACCGGGACAGGGAATAATCAGCCCCAGCATTTT.

V usage is TRBV19 and J usage is TRBJ2-5; 13 bases fit TRBD2. This CDR3 is built from 15 residues. CDR1 and CDR2 from the germline V gene are LNHDA and SQIVND (reference sequence). With V trimmed by 7 bases and J by 3 bases, 5 bases remained unmatched. The CDR3 region is CASKRLAGGKETQYF. CDR3 coding DNA: TGTGCCAGTAAACGACTAGCGGGGGGAAAAGAGACCCAGTACTTC.

J is TRBJ2-1 and V is TRBV28, with 12 bases fitting TRBD1. Germline V lookup: CDR1 MDHEN, CDR2 SYDVKM. V was clipped by 3 bases and J by 0 bases; unmatched bases: 9. The CDR3 runs to 19 residues. CDR3 region: CASSFPGTGGPGSYNEQFF. The CDR3 coding sequence is TGTGCCAGCAGTTTCCCCGGGACAGGGGGCCCGGGCTCCTACAATGAGCAGTTCTTC.

The rearrangement joins TRBV4-3 to TRBJ1-1; D is uncertain. Germline assignment: CDR1 LGHNA and CDR2 YSLEER. CDR3 size: 18 residues. V was trimmed by 0 bases and J by 2 bases, leaving 19 bases between them. The CDR3 is CASSQEGSGPETNTEAFF. DNA of the CDR3: TGCGCCAGCAGCCAAGAAGGATCAGGCCCAGAGACAAACACTGAAGCTTTCTTT.

This chain joins TRBV10-2 and TRBJ1-1, with TRBD1 matching over 7 bases. The germline V gene encodes CDR1 WSHSY and CDR2 SAAADI. This CDR3 region has 12 residues. V gave up 4 bases and J gave up 5 bases; unmatched junction bases: 1. The CDR3 nucleotides read TGCGCCAGCAGTGCAGGGGGAACTGAAGCTTTCTTT. Translation: CASSAGGTEAFF.

The gene calls are TRBV19 and TRBJ2-7, with 8 bases aligning to TRBD2. The V gene's germline CDR1 is LNHDA and CDR2 SQIVND (reference sequence). Unmatched junction bases numbered 2, after V lost 3 bases and J lost 4 bases. The CDR3 is 13 residues long. CDR3 residues: CASSIGTRYEQYF. The DNA of the CDR3 is TGTGCCAGTAGTATCGGGACTAGGTACGAGCAGTACTTC.

The CDR3 nucleotides read TGTGCCAGCAGCCCACCAGACAGGGCCCCCCACGGGGATACGCAGTATTTT. As protein: CASSPPDRAPHGDTQYF. V is TRBV28 and J is TRBJ2-3, with TRBD1 matching over 7 bases. The germline V gene has CDR1 MDHEN and CDR2 SYDVKM. The CDR3 has 17 residues. The junction had 18 bases not matched to a gene; V was cut back by 6 bases and J by 6 bases.

The chain uses TRBV11-3 and TRBJ1-4; D uncertain. Germline V gives CDR1 SGHNT, CDR2 YENEEA. V was trimmed by 3 bases and J by 0 bases, leaving 11 bases between them. This CDR3 region has 16 residues. CDR3 region: CASSFGGSATNEKLFF. The CDR3 DNA sequence: TGTGCCAGCAGCTTTGGCGGGAGTGCAACTAATGAAAAACTGTTTTTT.

This clone has only a few counts. The V gene is TRBV4-2, the J gene TRBJ2-1, with D hard to call. Trimming left V 1 base short and J 8 bases short, with 6 bases between. Germline V gene sequence: CDR1 LGHNA, CDR2 YNFKEQ. This CDR3 spans 12 amino acids. CDR3 protein: CASSQASYEQFF. CDR3 nucleotide sequence: TGTGCCAGCAGCCAAGCCTCGTATGAGCAGTTCTTC.

The chain recombines TRBV11-3 with TRBJ2-5, with a possible D match to TRBD1 (5 bases). V was cut by 5 bases and J by 3 bases, with 19 bases left in between. The CDR3 is 16 amino acids. The V gene's germline CDR1 is SGHNT and CDR2 YENEEA. The CDR3 loop reads CASSHPQGTDKETQYF. The CDR3 DNA sequence: TGTGCCAGCAGCCACCCCCAGGGTACAGATAAAGAGACCCAGTACTTC.

The chain uses TRBV5-4 and TRBJ2-2, with 9 bases that match TRBD2. The germline CDR1 and CDR2 sequences are SGHNT and YYREEE (reference sequence). The V gene end was trimmed by 5 bases and the J gene end by 4 bases; junction bases not matched to a gene: 6. This CDR3 is 15 amino acids long. The CDR3, as DNA: TGTGCCAGCAGATTAGCGGGAGTTTCCACCGGGGAGCTGTTTTTT. This codes for CASRLAGVSTGELFF.

The chain recombines TRBV14 with TRBJ2-5; 7 positions agree with TRBD2. Germline V lookup: CDR1 SGHDN, CDR2 FVKESK. This CDR3 is built from 17 residues. The ends lost 5 bases at V and 5 bases at J; junction bases unmatched: 17. The CDR3 here is CASSTQSSGRPWETQYF. CDR3 in DNA: TGTGCCAGCAGCACACAATCTAGCGGAAGGCCTTGGGAGACCCAGTACTTC.

This sequence joins TRBV7-9 and TRBJ1-3; weak D call: TRBD1 (6 bases). Trimming took off 3 bases at V and 3 bases at J, with 9 bases between the two ends. The CDR3 is made up of 14 amino acids. Germline-derived CDR1 and CDR2 are SEHNR and FQNEAQ (reference sequence). Here the CDR3 reads CASSLDSGGNTIYF. CDR3 nucleotides: TGTGCCAGCAGCTTGGACAGCGGTGGAAACACCATATATTTT.

The V gene is TRBV5-4, the J gene TRBJ2-1; maybe TRBD2 (6 bases). The ends were cut back, 0 bases at V and 7 bases at J, with 11 bases in the middle. The CDR3 has 14 amino acids. CDR1 and CDR2 (germline): SGHNT, YYREEE (reference sequence). The CDR3: CASSLASVLNEQFF. The CDR3 DNA is TGTGCCAGCAGCTTGGCTAGCGTTTTGAATGAGCAGTTCTTC.

The chain has TRBV5-6 and TRBJ1-2; no reliable D call. CDR1 is SGHDT, CDR2 YYEEEE, per germline. This CDR3 contains 11 residues. The germline V and J ends were trimmed by 2 bases and 5 bases, with 4 bases remaining between them. The CDR3 DNA is TGTGCCAGCAGCTTACAGTATGGCTACACCTTC. It is translated as CASSLQYGYTF.

This chain joins TRBV4-1 and TRBJ1-1; D is perhaps TRBD1 (6 bases). Deletions cut 1 base from V and 1 base from J, with 10 bases between. The CDR3 is 15 residues long. CDR1 and CDR2 (germline): MGHRA, YSYEKL. The DNA of the CDR3 is TGCGCCAGCAGCCAAGCAGGACAGTCGAACACTGAAGCTTTCTTT. Its protein product is CASSQAGQSNTEAFF.

The chain employs TRBV12-3 or TRBV12-4 and TRBJ2-1; D unclear. This CDR3 has 13 residues. The V and J ends lost 6 bases and 6 bases respectively, with 12 bases between them. The CDR3 nucleotides read TGTGCCAGCAGCTTCGCGAAGATCAATGAGCAGTTCTTC. Translated: CASSFAKINEQFF.

The V gene is TRBV5-4, the J gene TRBJ2-1, with D tentatively TRBD2 (6 bases). This CDR3 spans 16 amino acids. Germline V gives CDR1 SGHNT, CDR2 YYREEE (reference sequence). Between the trimmed V and J ends, which lost 7 bases and 3 bases, there was a span of 20 bases. The CDR3 DNA is TGTGCCAGCCGCGCATTGTGGGGGGAGAACTACAATGAGCAGTTCTTC. This translates into CASRALWGENYNEQFF.

The chain recombines TRBV7-9 with TRBJ1-1, with 9 bases aligning to TRBD1. CDR3 size: 19 residues. The germline V gene has CDR1 SEHNR and CDR2 FQNEAQ (reference sequence). V trimming: 2 bases; J trimming: 0 bases; junction bases outside the gene matches: 13. CDR3: CASSLYRDRVAEMNTEAFF. The CDR3 nucleotides read TGTGCCAGCAGCTTATACCGGGACAGGGTTGCCGAAATGAACACTGAAGCTTTCTTT.

The CDR3 loop is CASSATPGLISSTDTQYF. The CDR3 DNA is TGTGCCAGCAGCGCAACCCCCGGACTTATATCTAGCACAGATACGCAGTATTTT. The chain recombines TRBV9 with TRBJ2-3; perhaps TRBD2 as D (5 bases). From germline, CDR1 is SGDLS and CDR2 YYNGEE. The CDR3 runs 18 residues. V was clipped by 3 bases and J by 0 bases, with 20 bases between them.